One sample yielded the 9 T cell receptor beta chains listed below, sequenced in a study of blood T cell repertoires in COVID-19. Sequencing used immunoSEQ multiplex PCR; TCRdb keeps in-frame clones, though not all of them. The table records some 140,000 clones, approximately 85% of them present only once. Input material: peripheral blood. The receptor source for this set is a man in his fifties or sixties with COVID-19, enrolled during active disease.

This clone was observed once. The J gene is TRBJ2-5, the V gene TRBV6-2 or TRBV6-3, with a weak D call TRBD2 (7 bases). The CDR3 runs 15 residues. Trimming stripped 2 bases from V and 4 bases from J, with 14 bases between. Germline loops: CDR1 MNHEY, CDR2 SVGEGT. In DNA form, the CDR3 reads TGTGCCAGCAGTTACACCGGACTAGGGGGAGAGACCCAGTACTTC. Residues: CASSYTGLGGETQYF.

The chain combines TRBV5-6 with TRBJ1-1; TRBD1 matches at 9 bases. After removal of 8 bases from V and 7 bases from J, the junction contained 15 bases not matched to a gene. CDR1 is SGHDT, CDR2 YYEEEE, per germline. The CDR3 totals 15 residues. CDR3 sequence (DNA): TGTGCCAGTAGCGAGGGACAGGGTTTGAATAGTGAAGCTTTCTTT. Translating it yields CASSEGQGLNSEAFF.

The rearrangement links TRBV2 to TRBJ2-2; D is perhaps TRBD1 (7 bases). The CDR3 is 15 residues long. Between the trimmed V and J ends, which lost 6 bases and 4 bases, there was a span of 15 bases. Germline CDR1 SNHLY, CDR2 FYNNEI. CDR3 nucleotides: TGTGCCAGCAGACGAGGGCAGGGGGGCACCGGGGAGCTGTTTTTT. Protein: CASRRGQGGTGELFF.

V gene TRBV13 combines with J gene TRBJ2-1, with D perhaps matching TRBD2 (6 bases). V lost 1 base to trimming and J lost 8 bases, with 12 bases between them. Per the germline V gene, CDR1 is PRHDT and CDR2 is FYEKMQ (reference sequence). The CDR3 is 14 residues long. The CDR3 sequence: CASSLAGDWDEQFF. The DNA of the CDR3 is TGTGCCAGCAGCTTAGCGGGGGACTGGGATGAGCAGTTCTTC. The full variable domain, in which reference TRBV13 and TRBJ2-1 provide the parts outside the CDR3, is AAGVIQSPRHLIKEKRETATLKCYPIPRHDTVYWYQQGPGQDPQFLISFYEKMQSDKGSIPDRFSAQQFSDYHSELNMSSLELGDSALYFCASSLAGDWDEQFFGPGTRLTVL.

The V gene is TRBV18, the J gene TRBJ1-4, with TRBD1 as a possible D gene (6 bases). The CDR3 length is 16 residues. Germline CDR1 and CDR2: KGHSH and LQKENI. V was shortened by 1 base and J by 5 bases, with 14 bases between the two germline ends. Written as DNA, the CDR3 is TGTGCCAGCTCACCACTCCCCGGGCAGGGGAATGAAAAACTGTTTTTT. Encoded protein: CASSPLPGQGNEKLFF.

This rearrangement joins TRBV3-1 (or the pseudogene TRBV3-2) to TRBJ1-6; D is uncertain. Germline V lookup: CDR1 LGHDT, CDR2 YNNKEL (reference sequence). This CDR3 spans 12 amino acids. With 6 bases removed from V and 5 bases from J, the gap between germline ends came to 5 bases. CDR3 bases: TGTGCCAGCAGTCACAATAATTCACCCCTCCACTTT. This sequence encodes CASSHNNSPLHF.

The chain is built from TRBV5-4 and TRBJ1-3, with 7 bases fitting TRBD1. After removal of 4 bases from V and 1 base from J, the junction contained 5 bases not matched to a gene. CDR1 is SGHNT and CDR2 is YYREEE in the germline V gene (reference sequence). CDR3 length: 15 amino acids. CDR3: CASSDQQGSGNTIYF. CDR3 nucleotides: TGTGCCAGCAGCGATCAACAGGGGTCTGGAAACACCATATATTTT.

The CDR3 nucleotides read TGTGCCAGCAGCCAAAACGACAGGCCACGTCAGGACTATGGCTACACCTTC. Translating it yields CASSQNDRPRQDYGYTF. The genes are TRBV7-9 and TRBJ1-2, with a tentative D call TRBD1 (6 bases). CDR3 length: 17 amino acids. With 5 bases removed from V and 3 bases from J, the gap between germline ends came to 22 bases. The germline CDR1 and CDR2 sequences are SEHNR and FQNEAQ (reference sequence). Together with reference TRBV7-9 and TRBJ1-2, the CDR3 gives the full variable domain: DTGVSQNPRHKITKRGQNVTFRCDPISEHNRLYWYRQTLGQGPEFLTYFQNEAQLEKSRLLSDRFSAERPKGSFSTLEIQRTEQGDSAMYLCASSQNDRPRQDYGYTFGSGTRLTVV.

This chain uses TRBV7-2 with TRBJ1-1, with 8 bases lining up with TRBD1. Germline assignment: CDR1 SGHTA and CDR2 FQGNSA. V shed 6 bases and J 1 base; nucleotides not matched to a gene: 7. This CDR3 has 15 residues. The CDR3 sequence is CASRLSGQGNTEAFF. The CDR3 DNA reads TGTGCCAGCAGACTATCTGGACAGGGGAACACTGAAGCTTTCTTT.